A selection of T cell receptor beta chains follows, all from one sample in a study of cytomegalovirus exposure and HLA in healthy donors. Assay: immunoSEQ multiplex PCR; the TCRdb copy retains only in-frame clones and omits some. The sample contains 150,000 to 200,000 clones, approximately 67% of which appear only once. The sequenced sample was PBMCs. These receptors were collected from a middle-aged man in good health and CMV-seronegative. CDR3s include the opening cysteine and the closing phenylalanine or tryptophan. A D gene is named only where the DNA matches it firmly. Part of the rows lack a size; the others show once, few, many or a class for expanded clones.

D gene: -; V gene: TRBV5-8; clone size: -; J gene: TRBJ2-3; CDR3 DNA: TGTGCCAGCAGCTTGGTATTCTCGACAATTAGCACAGATACGCAGTATTTT; CDR3 protein: CASSLVFSTISTDTQYF
D gene: -; V gene: TRBV27; clone size: -; J gene: TRBJ1-5; CDR3 DNA: TGTGCCAGCAGTCCGTGGGGGGTAGTGGGCAGCAATCAGCCCCAGCATTTT; CDR3 protein: CASSPWGVVGSNQPQHF
D gene: TRBD2; V gene: TRBV4-1; clone size: -; J gene: TRBJ2-7; CDR3 DNA: TGCGCCAGCAGCCTACAAGTTTTTACGGGACTAGCGGAAGGCGAGCAGTACTTC; CDR3 protein: CASSLQVFTGLAEGEQYF
D gene: -; V gene: TRBV27; clone size: -; J gene: TRBJ2-7; CDR3 DNA: TGTGCCAGTGGTACCCTAACCTACGAGCAGTACTTC; CDR3 protein: CASGTLTYEQYF
D gene: -; V gene: TRBV9; clone size: -; J gene: TRBJ2-4; CDR3 DNA: TGTGCCAGCAGCATGGTGGCAGGGCAAAACATTCAGTACTTC; CDR3 protein: CASSMVAGQNIQYF
D gene: TRBD2; V gene: TRBV7-8; clone size: -; J gene: TRBJ2-5; CDR3 DNA: TGTGCCAGCAGCACCCCTAGCGGGGGGGCAGAGACCCAGTACTTC; CDR3 protein: CASSTPSGGAETQYF
D gene: TRBD2; V gene: TRBV5-5; clone size: -; J gene: TRBJ2-1; CDR3 DNA: TGTGCCAGCAGCTTGGGTCTAGCGGGGGGGGTCGATGAGCAGTTCTTC; CDR3 protein: CASSLGLAGGVDEQFF
D gene: -; V gene: TRBV6-5; clone size: -; J gene: TRBJ2-7; CDR3 DNA: TGTGCCAGCAGCAGACTGGGGGACAAGTCCTACGAGCAGTACTTC; CDR3 protein: CASSRLGDKSYEQYF
D gene: TRBD2; V gene: TRBV5-6; clone size: once; J gene: TRBJ2-1; CDR3 DNA: TGTGCCAGCAGCTCGCAACCGGGACTAGCGGGGCATGAGCAGTTCTTC; CDR3 protein: CASSSQPGLAGHEQFF
D gene: -; V gene: TRBV7-6; clone size: -; J gene: TRBJ2-1; CDR3 DNA: TGTGCCAGCAGTAAGGGGCAGGGGACTACCTACAATGAGCAGTTCTTC; CDR3 protein: CASSKGQGTTYNEQFF
D gene: -; V gene: TRBV6-6; clone size: few; J gene: TRBJ1-5; CDR3 DNA: TGTGCCAGCCGCCCGGAGGGCAGCTTGCGTCAGCCCCAGCATTTT; CDR3 protein: CASRPEGSLRQPQHF
D gene: -; V gene: TRBV19; clone size: -; J gene: TRBJ1-1; CDR3 DNA: TGTGCCAGTAGTGTACAACAGGGTCAGACTGAAGCTTTCTTT; CDR3 protein: CASSVQQGQTEAFF
D gene: -; V gene: TRBV7-2; clone size: few; J gene: TRBJ2-5; CDR3 DNA: TGTGCCAGCACCGGCGGGGCGGGAGAGACCCAGTACTTC; CDR3 protein: CASTGGAGETQYF
D gene: -; V gene: TRBV19; clone size: few; J gene: TRBJ1-4; CDR3 DNA: TGTGCCAGTAGGGCTCACGATTCAACTAATGAAAAACTGTTTTTT; CDR3 protein: CASRAHDSTNEKLFF
D gene: -; V gene: TRBV14; clone size: -; J gene: TRBJ1-5; CDR3 DNA: TGTGCCAGCAGCCACGGCGGGGGCAATCAGCCCCAGCATTTT; CDR3 protein: CASSHGGGNQPQHF
D gene: TRBD1; V gene: TRBV6-5; clone size: -; J gene: TRBJ1-6; CDR3 DNA: TGTGCCAGCAGTACGACAGGGGATTCACCCCTCCACTTT; CDR3 protein: CASSTTGDSPLHF
D gene: -; V gene: TRBV10-3; clone size: -; J gene: TRBJ2-3; CDR3 DNA: TGTGCCATCAGTGAGTCGGGGGGAAGGGCAGATACGCAGTATTTT; CDR3 protein: CAISESGGRADTQYF
D gene: TRBD1; V gene: TRBV4-1; clone size: -; J gene: TRBJ1-2; CDR3 DNA: TGCGCCAGCAGCCAAGATCCGGGACAGCCTAACTATGGCTACACCTTC; CDR3 protein: CASSQDPGQPNYGYTF
D gene: -; V gene: TRBV10-3; clone size: -; J gene: TRBJ2-7; CDR3 DNA: TGTGCCATCAGTGATCCCGCGGGGGCAGGTGATACCTACGAGCAGTACTTC; CDR3 protein: CAISDPAGAGDTYEQYF
D gene: TRBD1; V gene: TRBV14; clone size: -; J gene: TRBJ1-6; CDR3 DNA: TGTGCCAGCAGCTCGCGGACAGGGAGCTCACCCCTCCACTTT; CDR3 protein: CASSSRTGSSPLHF
D gene: TRBD1; V gene: TRBV4-1; clone size: -; J gene: TRBJ2-3; CDR3 DNA: TGCGCCAGCAGCCCGGCAAGAGTCAGGGGGTTGACAGATACGCAGTATTTT; CDR3 protein: CASSPARVRGLTDTQYF
D gene: -; V gene: TRBV7-9; clone size: -; J gene: TRBJ1-5; CDR3 DNA: TGTTCCAGCAGCTCCTACAATCAGCCCCAGCATTTT; CDR3 protein: CSSSSYNQPQHF
D gene: -; V gene: TRBV11-2; clone size: -; J gene: TRBJ2-7; CDR3 DNA: TGTGCCAGCAGCCCTATTTCCCGGATCAGGGGCAGTTCCTACGAGCAGTACTTC; CDR3 protein: CASSPISRIRGSSYEQYF
D gene: -; V gene: TRBV11-2; clone size: -; J gene: TRBJ2-1; CDR3 DNA: TGTGCCAGCAGGCCGCACGGGAAAGGAAAGTTCTTC; CDR3 protein: CASRPHGKGKFF
D gene: -; V gene: TRBV5-1; clone size: -; J gene: TRBJ2-2; CDR3 DNA: TGCGCCAGCAGCTTGGATACAACGAACACCGGGGAGCTGTTTTTT; CDR3 protein: CASSLDTTNTGELFF
D gene: TRBD1; V gene: TRBV20-1; clone size: -; J gene: TRBJ2-7; CDR3 DNA: TGCAGTGTGACAGGGGATGTCGAGCAGTACTTC; CDR3 protein: CSVTGDVEQYF
D gene: TRBD1; V gene: TRBV19; clone size: -; J gene: TRBJ1-6; CDR3 DNA: TGTGCCAGTAGTGTCAGGGGGCAGGAGTCACCCCTCCACTTT; CDR3 protein: CASSVRGQESPLHF
D gene: -; V gene: TRBV30; clone size: -; J gene: TRBJ1-1; CDR3 DNA: TGTGCCTGGTCCCTAGTCGAGGGAGCTTTCTTT; CDR3 protein: CAWSLVEGAFF
D gene: -; V gene: TRBV6-9; clone size: -; J gene: TRBJ1-5; CDR3 DNA: TGTGCCAGTACCTCGGGGGGGGAGGGACAGCCCCAGCATTTT; CDR3 protein: CASTSGGEGQPQHF
D gene: -; V gene: TRBV7-9; clone size: once; J gene: TRBJ2-5; CDR3 DNA: TGTTCCAGCAGCAGGGGACAAGAGACCCAGTACTTC; CDR3 protein: CSSSRGQETQYF
D gene: TRBD1; V gene: TRBV5-6; clone size: few; J gene: TRBJ1-2; CDR3 DNA: TGTGCCAGCAGCCAACCCGGTGTTTGGACAGGCGCTAACTATGGCTACACCTTC; CDR3 protein: CASSQPGVWTGANYGYTF
D gene: TRBD2; V gene: TRBV19; clone size: few; J gene: TRBJ2-1; CDR3 DNA: TGTGCCAGTAGTATAGATCAGGGGACTAGCGGGACGAATGAGCAGTTCTTC; CDR3 protein: CASSIDQGTSGTNEQFF
D gene: TRBD2; V gene: TRBV5-1; clone size: -; J gene: TRBJ2-5; CDR3 DNA: TGCGCCAGCAGCTTGGGAGGGGCCCGTGCTAGCGGGAGGCGAGAGACCCAGTACTTC; CDR3 protein: CASSLGGARASGRRETQYF
D gene: TRBD2; V gene: TRBV4-2; clone size: -; J gene: TRBJ2-7; CDR3 DNA: TGTGCCAGCAGCCAAGATAATAGCGGGGGAAACGAGCAGTACTTC; CDR3 protein: CASSQDNSGGNEQYF
D gene: TRBD2; V gene: TRBV10-3; clone size: -; J gene: TRBJ2-2; CDR3 DNA: TGTGCCATCAGTTCGGGACTAGCGGGGGCGAACACCGGGGAGCTGTTTTTT; CDR3 protein: CAISSGLAGANTGELFF
D gene: TRBD1; V gene: TRBV30; clone size: few; J gene: TRBJ2-7; CDR3 DNA: TGTGCCTGGAGTAGGGGACAGGGCTACGAGCAGTACTTC; CDR3 protein: CAWSRGQGYEQYF
D gene: -; V gene: TRBV29-1; clone size: -; J gene: TRBJ2-1; CDR3 DNA: TGCAGAGTAACAGGGCTCTACAATGAGCAGTTCTTC; CDR3 protein: CRVTGLYNEQFF
D gene: -; V gene: TRBV6-5; clone size: few; J gene: TRBJ1-6; CDR3 DNA: TGTGCCAGCCGGGGCCAGGGGACCTATAATTCACCCCTCCACTTT; CDR3 protein: CASRGQGTYNSPLHF
D gene: TRBD1; V gene: TRBV28; clone size: -; J gene: TRBJ2-1; CDR3 DNA: TGTGCCAGCAGTTCACAGGGGGCTATGTCCTACAATGAGCAGTTCTTC; CDR3 protein: CASSSQGAMSYNEQFF
D gene: TRBD1; V gene: TRBV9; clone size: -; J gene: TRBJ2-7; CDR3 DNA: TGTGCCAGCAGCGTCGCCGGGACAGGGGCTTACGAGCAGTACTTC; CDR3 protein: CASSVAGTGAYEQYF